What follows are 14 T cell receptor beta chains derived from one specimen sequenced in a study of blood T cells in healthy people across ages. Through a sample-barcoded 5' primer and a J-beta primer mix, a second PCR was run for about 6 to 12 cycles. TCRdb processed the 5' RACE reads anew with MiXCR; each CDR3 protein has one entry. The data hold about 640,000 distinct CDR3 sequences, with roughly 50% observed a single time. Material for sequencing was blood. The receptors come from a man between 60 and 75 years old in good health.

The gene calls are TRBV28 and TRBJ2-4; 15 bases line up with TRBD2. The better agreement between TRBJ2-5 and the DNA end casts doubt on the J call. CDR1 is MDHEN, CDR2 SYDVKM, per germline. The CDR3 is made up of 19 amino acids. CDR3 sequence (DNA): TGTGCCAGCAGTACTAAGGTTCGGGGACTAGCGGGGGGCCAAGAGACCCAGTACTTC. This gives the protein CASSTKVRGLAGGQETQYF.

There are a few counts of this clonotype. J is TRBJ2-3 and V is TRBV11-2; TRBD2 matches 9 bases. With V trimmed by 4 bases and J by 5 bases, 10 bases remained unmatched. The CDR3 contains 16 residues. Per the germline V gene, CDR1 is SGHAT and CDR2 is FQNNGV. CDR3 in amino acids: CASSSGARGGLDTQYF. The CDR3 DNA reads as TGTGCCAGCAGCTCGGGGGCGCGGGGGGGCTTAGATACGCAGTATTTT.

The chain couples TRBV2 to TRBJ2-1, with a tentative D call TRBD2 (7 bases). The DNA matches TRBJ2-7 better at its end, which makes the J call doubtful. Germline V lookup: CDR1 SNHLY, CDR2 FYNNEI. This CDR3 is built from 13 residues. The CDR3 sequence: CASSGGRYNEQYF. CDR3 bases: TGTGCCAGCAGCGGGGGGCGGTACAATGAGCAGTACTTC.

This clonotype was seen more than once but under ten times. The CDR3 DNA is TGTGCCAGCAGCTCGGGACAGGGGGACGAAGAGACCCAGTACTTC. Translated: CASSSGQGDEETQYF. The chain couples TRBV5-6 to TRBJ2-5; 11 bases agree with TRBD1. V was clipped by 3 bases and J by 3 bases; unmatched bases: 4. Germline lookup yields CDR1 SGHDT and CDR2 YYEEEE. This CDR3 is built from 15 residues.

The rearrangement joins TRBV6-4 to TRBJ2-5, with D perhaps TRBD1 (6 bases). Trimming pared 4 bases from V and 11 bases from J, leaving 20 bases between. The CDR3 has 14 residues. Germline values: CDR1 MRHNA, CDR2 SNTAGT. In nucleotides, the CDR3 is TGTGCCAGCAGTGTGGGCAGGGGAGCGAATGAGCAGTACTTC. It translates to CASSVGRGANEQYF.

In its sample, this clonotype was seen once. The rearrangement links TRBV6-1 to TRBJ2-5; TRBD1 matches 8 bases. This CDR3 has 14 residues. V shed 3 bases and J 5 bases; nucleotides not matched to a gene: 5. Germline assignment: CDR1 MNHNS and CDR2 SASEGT. In DNA, the CDR3 is TGTGCCAGCAGTGAGGGGCAGGGGGCTGAGACCCAGTACTTC. Its translation: CASSEGQGAETQYF.

The chain uses TRBV4-1 and TRBJ2-5; maybe TRBD1 (5 bases). V was cut by 4 bases and J by 5 bases, with 17 bases left in between. CDR3 size: 15 residues. Germline loops: CDR1 MGHRA, CDR2 YSYEKL. The CDR3: CASSRGGQGHETQYF. The CDR3 coding sequence is TGCGCCAGCAGCCGGGGTGGGCAGGGCCACGAGACCCAGTACTTC.

The chain recombines TRBV7-2 with TRBJ2-1, with D perhaps TRBD1 (5 bases). Per germline, CDR1 SGHTA and CDR2 FQGNSA. V lost 2 bases and J lost 9, with 14 bases in between. The CDR3 totals 14 residues. This CDR3 reads CASSLQGRSSEQFF. The CDR3 DNA reads TGTGCCAGCAGCTTACAGGGTCGATCAAGTGAGCAGTTCTTC.

V gene TRBV4-2 combines with J gene TRBJ1-6; D is unclear. Germline V gives CDR1 LGHNA, CDR2 YNFKEQ. CDR3 size: 15 residues. The V end was cut by 0 bases, the J end by 10 bases, with 13 bases between. In nucleotides, the CDR3 is TGTGCCAGCAGCCAAGAGCTACAGCCGGCATCACCCCTCCACTTT. Encoded protein: CASSQELQPASPLHF.

V gene TRBV2 combines with J gene TRBJ1-5; D unclear. This CDR3 comprises 13 residues. Per germline, CDR1 SNHLY and CDR2 FYNNEI. V shed 0 bases and J shed 15 bases, with 15 bases lying between them. CDR3 residues: CASSEARHSGRHF. The CDR3 DNA follows: TGTGCCAGCAGTGAAGCTAGGCACAGCGGAAGGCATTTT.

This chain connects TRBV7-2 to TRBJ2-3; no reliable D call. V gave up 5 bases and J gave up 10 bases, with 19 bases separating them. There are 14 residues in the CDR3. The germline CDR1 and CDR2 sequences are SGHTA and FQGNSA. The DNA of the CDR3 is TGTGCCAGCAGCCCCCTAACGAGCACGGTTCCGCAGTATTTT. Protein: CASSPLTSTVPQYF.

The chain carries TRBV4-1 and TRBJ2-7; D is unresolved. The germline V gene encodes CDR1 MGHRA and CDR2 YSYEKL. V lost 0 bases to trimming and J lost 8 bases, with 14 bases between them. The CDR3 spans 14 residues. CDR3 amino acids: CASSQDRNGLKQYF. The CDR3 nucleotides are TGCGCCAGCAGCCAAGATCGAAATGGGTTGAAGCAGTACTTC.

This chain links TRBV21-1 with TRBJ2-3; TRBD2 is the table's D call and was not checked against the DNA. TRBV21-1 is listed as a pseudogene. The CDR3 is 18 amino acids. The CDR3 nucleotides read TGTGCCAGCAGCGACAGCGGTGCTAGCGGGGGGGCCGGAGATACGCAGTATTTT. Protein product: CASSDSGASGGAGDTQYF.

V is TRBV7-7 and J is TRBJ2-2; maybe TRBD2 (5 bases). This CDR3 comprises 13 residues. CDR1 is SSHAT and CDR2 is FNYEAQ in the germline V gene (reference sequence). Trimming took off 1 base at V and 6 bases at J, with 6 bases between the two ends. CDR3 nucleotide sequence: TGTGCCAGCAGCTTAGGGAGGTCCGGGGAGCTGTTTTTT. Translated, it gives CASSLGRSGELFF.